The next 12 T cell receptor beta chains were all read from a single sample in a study of blood T cell repertoires in COVID-19. Sequencing used immunoSEQ multiplex PCR; TCRdb keeps in-frame clones, though not all of them. The table shows tens of thousands of clones, with roughly 91% occurring only once. Sequencing was carried out using peripheral blood. These receptors originate from a woman between 45 and 60 years old in a cohort sampled during active COVID-19.

V and J are TRBV30 and TRBJ2-2, with a tentative D call TRBD2 (6 bases). The CDR3 covers 16 residues. Trimming cost V 3 bases and J 2 bases, with 16 bases left between them. CDR1 and CDR2 from the germline V gene are GTSNPN and SVGIG (reference sequence). CDR3 in DNA: TGTGCCTGGAGCGCCCTGGGACTTTCCAACACCGGGGAGCTGTTTTTT. Translated: CAWSALGLSNTGELFF.

This rearrangement joins TRBV3-1 (or the pseudogene TRBV3-2) to TRBJ1-6; no firm D call. Germline V gives CDR1 LGHDT, CDR2 YNNKEL (reference sequence). This CDR3 region has 15 residues. Trimming removed 1 base at V and 9 bases at J, with 13 bases between. CDR3 DNA sequence: TGTGCCAGCAGCCAAGTGGGCACAAACCCTTCACCCCTCCACTTT. Amino acids: CASSQVGTNPSPLHF.

Ten or more counts support this clone. This chain links TRBV3-1 (or the pseudogene TRBV3-2) with TRBJ2-1, with D unresolved. Trimming removed 1 base from V and 8 bases from J, with 6 bases in between. Germline V gene sequence: CDR1 LGHDT, CDR2 YNNKEL (reference sequence). The CDR3 is 12 amino acids. In nucleotides, the CDR3 is TGTGCCAGCAGCCAAGCGAGCTATGAGCAGTTCTTC. Its protein is CASSQASYEQFF.

The V and J genes are TRBV5-1 and TRBJ1-4, with D possibly being TRBD1 (6 bases). There are 16 residues in the CDR3. Trimming stripped 4 bases from V and 0 bases from J, with 13 bases between. Germline assignment: CDR1 SGHRS and CDR2 YFSETQ. The CDR3: CASSPTGVATNEKLFF. The CDR3 bases are TGCGCCAGCAGCCCGACAGGAGTTGCAACTAATGAAAAACTGTTTTTT. The full variable domain, completed using reference TRBV5-1 and TRBJ1-4, is KAGVTQTPRYLIKTRGQQVTLSCSPISGHRSVSWYQQTPGQGLQFLFEYFSETQRNKGNFPGRFSGRQFSNSRSEMNVSTLELGDSALYLCASSPTGVATNEKLFFGSGTQLSVL.

The chain is built from TRBV7-8 and TRBJ2-2, with D possibly TRBD2 on 8 matching bases. The CDR3 loop spans 17 amino acids. Germline loops: CDR1 SGHVS, CDR2 FQNEAQ. Deletions cut 1 base from V and 13 bases from J, with 25 bases between. In DNA form, the CDR3 reads TGTGCCAGCAGCTTAGAGGGGGCGAGCGGGGGCCGGTATGGGCTGTTTTTT. Amino acid sequence: CASSLEGASGGRYGLFF.

The chain employs TRBV5-1 and TRBJ2-7, with a tentative D call TRBD1 (6 bases). There are 14 residues in the CDR3. Trimming cost V 5 bases and J 2 bases, with 14 bases left between them. CDR1 and CDR2 from the germline V gene are SGHRS and YFSETQ. This CDR3 reads CASRFAQGPYEQYF. The DNA for the CDR3 is TGCGCCAGCAGGTTCGCACAGGGCCCCTACGAGCAGTACTTC.

The chain joins TRBV30 to TRBJ2-3; 7 nucleotides line up with TRBD2. The CDR3 covers 14 residues. V gave up 4 bases and J gave up 3 bases; unmatched junction bases: 7. CDR1 and CDR2 (germline): GTSNPN, SVGIG (reference sequence). The DNA for the CDR3 is TGTGCCTGGACCAGGCTCGGGGGGACAGATACGCAGTATTTT. Translating it yields CAWTRLGGTDTQYF. Full variable domain (rest looked up from reference TRBV30 and TRBJ2-3): SQTIHQWPATLVQPVGSPLSLECTVEGTSNPNLYWYRQAAGRGLQLLFYSVGIGQISSEVPQNLSASRPQDRQFILSSKKLLLSDSGFYLCAWTRLGGTDTQYFGPGTRLTVL.

V usage is TRBV5-1 and J usage is TRBJ2-3; the match to TRBD2 covers 12 bases. The germline gives CDR1 SGHRS, CDR2 YFSETQ. The CDR3 runs to 19 residues. After removal of 3 bases from V and 1 base from J, the junction contained 12 bases not matched to a gene. As DNA, the CDR3 is TGCGCCAGCAGCTCCGTCCTAGCGGGAGGGCCGCGGGGCACAGATACGCAGTATTTT. Amino acid sequence: CASSSVLAGGPRGTDTQYF.

This chain connects TRBV7-9 to TRBJ2-2, with D possibly TRBD2 on 6 matching bases. The germline gives CDR1 SEHNR, CDR2 FQNEAQ (reference sequence). Trimming cost V 8 bases and J 2 bases, with 18 bases left between them. This CDR3 is built from 16 residues. CDR3 protein: CASGPSGSINTGELFF. The CDR3 DNA follows: TGTGCCAGCGGACCAAGCGGGTCCATAAACACCGGGGAGCTGTTTTTT.

V is TRBV7-9 and J is TRBJ2-1, with 8 bases that match TRBD2. This CDR3 comprises 14 residues. V was pared by 7 bases and J by 2 bases, with 4 bases of the junction left unmatched. Germline V lookup: CDR1 SEHNR, CDR2 FQNEAQ (reference sequence). The CDR3 sequence: CASTSGGPYNEQFF. The CDR3 DNA reads TGTGCCAGCACAAGCGGGGGACCCTACAATGAGCAGTTCTTC.

V gene TRBV6-2 or TRBV6-3 combines with J gene TRBJ1-4; D not resolved. Deletions cut 4 bases from V and 0 bases from J, with 12 bases between. The germline gives CDR1 MNHEY, CDR2 SVGEGT. The CDR3 is 16 amino acids. CDR3: CASSSVAFTTNEKLFF. CDR3 coding DNA: TGTGCCAGCAGTTCTGTGGCCTTCACAACTAATGAAAAACTGTTTTTT.

V gene TRBV7-9 combines with J gene TRBJ1-2; TRBD1 is a possible D gene (6 bases). There are 15 residues in the CDR3. Trimming left V 3 bases short and J 0 bases short, with 11 bases between. Per germline, CDR1 SEHNR and CDR2 FQNEAQ (reference sequence). CDR3 sequence reads: CASSFAQGTNYGYTF. The DNA of the CDR3 is TGTGCCAGCAGCTTCGCACAGGGAACTAACTATGGCTACACCTTC.